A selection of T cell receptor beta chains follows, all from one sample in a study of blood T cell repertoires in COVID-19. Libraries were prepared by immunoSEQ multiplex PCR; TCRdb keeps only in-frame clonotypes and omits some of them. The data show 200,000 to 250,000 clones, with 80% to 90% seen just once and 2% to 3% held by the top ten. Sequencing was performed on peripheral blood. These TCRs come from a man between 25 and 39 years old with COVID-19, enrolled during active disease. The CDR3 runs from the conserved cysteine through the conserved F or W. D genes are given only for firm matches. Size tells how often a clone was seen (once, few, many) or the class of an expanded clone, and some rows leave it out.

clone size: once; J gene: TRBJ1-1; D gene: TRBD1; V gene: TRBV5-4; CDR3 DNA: TGTGCCAGCAGCTTACAGGGGGTCATGAACACTGAAGCTTTCTTT; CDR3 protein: CASSLQGVMNTEAFF
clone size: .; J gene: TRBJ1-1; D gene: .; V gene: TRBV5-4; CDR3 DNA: TGTGCCAGCAGCCCCCGGGGAAGTCGGAACACTGAAGCTTTCTTT; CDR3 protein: CASSPRGSRNTEAFF
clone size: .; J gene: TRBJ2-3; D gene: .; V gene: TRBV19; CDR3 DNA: TGTGCCAGTAGTAGTTGGGGAGGTGGCACAGATACGCAGTATTTT; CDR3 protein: CASSSWGGGTDTQYF
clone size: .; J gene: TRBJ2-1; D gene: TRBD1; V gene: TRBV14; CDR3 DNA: TGTGCCAGCAGCCAAGATGAGACAGGGGTTTCCTACAATGAGCAGTTCTTC; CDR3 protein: CASSQDETGVSYNEQFF
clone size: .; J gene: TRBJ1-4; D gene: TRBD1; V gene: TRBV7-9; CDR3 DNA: TGTGCCAGCAAAGGGGGCATTCGTGAAAAACTGTTTTTT; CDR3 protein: CASKGGIREKLFF
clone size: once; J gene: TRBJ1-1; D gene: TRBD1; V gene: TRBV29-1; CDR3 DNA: TGCAGCGTTGGGGGACCTGGACAGGGCACTGAAGCTTTCTTT; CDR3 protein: CSVGGPGQGTEAFF
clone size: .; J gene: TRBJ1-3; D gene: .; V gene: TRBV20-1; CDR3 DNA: TGCAGTGCTAGTCTCCCACGGTCCTCTGGAAACACCATATATTTT; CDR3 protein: CSASLPRSSGNTIYF
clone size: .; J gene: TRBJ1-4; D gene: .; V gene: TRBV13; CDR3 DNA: TGTGCCAGCAGCTTGGCAGGGTGGAACCCGGCCAGTAATGAAAAACTGTTTTTT; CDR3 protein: CASSLAGWNPASNEKLFF
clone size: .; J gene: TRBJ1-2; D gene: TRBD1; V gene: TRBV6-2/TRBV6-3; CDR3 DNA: TGTGCCAGCAGTTATTCTTCGACAGGGGGCGACTATGGCTACACCTTC; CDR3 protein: CASSYSSTGGDYGYTF
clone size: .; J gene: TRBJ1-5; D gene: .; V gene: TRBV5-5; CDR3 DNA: TGTGCCAGCAGCTTGCCCGGAGGCAATCAGCCCCAGCATTTT; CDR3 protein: CASSLPGGNQPQHF
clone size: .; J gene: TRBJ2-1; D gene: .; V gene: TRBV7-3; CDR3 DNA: TGTGCCAGCAGCTTAAATCCCCCCGGGAGCGTCTACAATGAGCAGTTCTTC; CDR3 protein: CASSLNPPGSVYNEQFF
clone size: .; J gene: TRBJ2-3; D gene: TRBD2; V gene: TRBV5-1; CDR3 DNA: TGCGCCAGCAGCTTGCCTAGCGGGAGTCAAACAGATACGCAGTATTTT; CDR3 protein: CASSLPSGSQTDTQYF